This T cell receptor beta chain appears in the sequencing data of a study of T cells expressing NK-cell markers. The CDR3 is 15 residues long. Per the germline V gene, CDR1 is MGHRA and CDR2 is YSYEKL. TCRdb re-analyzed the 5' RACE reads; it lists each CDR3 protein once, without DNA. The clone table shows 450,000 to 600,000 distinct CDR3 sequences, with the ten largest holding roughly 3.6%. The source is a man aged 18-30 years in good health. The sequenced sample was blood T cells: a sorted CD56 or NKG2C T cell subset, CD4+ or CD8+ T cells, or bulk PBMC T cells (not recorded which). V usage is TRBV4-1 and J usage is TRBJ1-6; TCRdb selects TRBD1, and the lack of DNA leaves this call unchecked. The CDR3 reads CASSQETGPQATLHF.